The clone carrying this T cell receptor (beta chain) was detected once. The data originate from a study of cytomegalovirus exposure and HLA in healthy donors. With 60 Vbeta and 13 Jbeta primers, the PCR was carried out. Here immunoSEQ multiplex PCR was the method, and the copy in TCRdb shows in-frame clones only, minus some. The sample includes roughly 150,000 clones, approximately 86% seen only once; the top ten take about 6.4%. The CDR3 is made up of 14 amino acids. Trimming cost V 6 bases and J 2 bases, with 8 bases left between them. In germline, CDR1 is MNHEY, CDR2 SVGAGI. This TCR was recovered from a woman in her 50s in good health and CMV-seropositive. The chain combines TRBV6-5 with TRBJ1-6, with D maybe TRBD1 (6 bases). Sequences were obtained from PBMCs. The CDR3 DNA sequence: TGTGCCAGCAGACAGGGCGCCTATAATTCACCCCTCCACTTT. It encodes CASRQGAYNSPLHF.